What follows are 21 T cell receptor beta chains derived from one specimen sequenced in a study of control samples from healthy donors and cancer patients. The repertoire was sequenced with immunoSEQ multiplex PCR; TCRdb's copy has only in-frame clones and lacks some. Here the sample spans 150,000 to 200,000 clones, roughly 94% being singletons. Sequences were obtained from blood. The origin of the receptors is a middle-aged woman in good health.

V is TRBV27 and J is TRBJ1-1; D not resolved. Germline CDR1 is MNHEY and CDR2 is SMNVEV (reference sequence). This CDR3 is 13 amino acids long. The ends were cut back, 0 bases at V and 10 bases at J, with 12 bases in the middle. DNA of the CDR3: TGTGCCAGCAGTTTATCTGGCCGTTCGGGAGCTTTCTTT. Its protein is CASSLSGRSGAFF.

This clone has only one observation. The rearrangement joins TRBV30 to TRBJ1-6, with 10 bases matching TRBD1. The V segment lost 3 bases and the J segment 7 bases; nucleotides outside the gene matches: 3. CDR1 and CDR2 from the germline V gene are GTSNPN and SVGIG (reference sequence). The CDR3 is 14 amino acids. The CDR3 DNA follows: TGTGCCTGGAGGGCGACAGGGGGCAATTCACCCCTCCACTTT. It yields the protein CAWRATGGNSPLHF.

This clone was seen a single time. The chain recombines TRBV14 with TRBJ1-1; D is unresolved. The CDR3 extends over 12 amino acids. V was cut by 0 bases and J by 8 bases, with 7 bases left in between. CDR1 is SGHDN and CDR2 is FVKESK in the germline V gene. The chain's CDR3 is CASSQDWGEAFF. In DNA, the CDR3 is TGTGCCAGCAGCCAAGATTGGGGAGAAGCTTTCTTT.

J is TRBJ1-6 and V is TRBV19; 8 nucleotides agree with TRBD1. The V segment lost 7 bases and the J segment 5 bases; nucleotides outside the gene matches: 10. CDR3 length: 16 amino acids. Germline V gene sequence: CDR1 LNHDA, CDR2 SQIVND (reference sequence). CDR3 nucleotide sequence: TGTGCCAGTACCCTTGGACAGGGATTTAATAATTCACCCCTCCACTTT. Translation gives CASTLGQGFNNSPLHF.

CDR3 region: CASSLGGQVGYGYTF. CDR3 DNA sequence: TGTGCCAGCAGCTTAGGTGGACAGGTGGGCTATGGCTACACCTTC. J is TRBJ1-2 and V is TRBV13; 7 bases are a match to TRBD1. The germline CDR1 and CDR2 sequences are PRHDT and FYEKMQ (reference sequence). The CDR3 covers 15 residues. The trim removed 0 bases at V and 4 bases at J, leaving 5 bases unmatched.

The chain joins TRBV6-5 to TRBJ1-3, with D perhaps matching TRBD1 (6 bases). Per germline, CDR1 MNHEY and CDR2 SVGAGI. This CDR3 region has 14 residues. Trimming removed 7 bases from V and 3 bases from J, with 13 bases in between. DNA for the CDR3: TGTGCCAGCACCGGGAGGGGGGATGGAAACACCATATATTTT. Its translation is CASTGRGDGNTIYF.

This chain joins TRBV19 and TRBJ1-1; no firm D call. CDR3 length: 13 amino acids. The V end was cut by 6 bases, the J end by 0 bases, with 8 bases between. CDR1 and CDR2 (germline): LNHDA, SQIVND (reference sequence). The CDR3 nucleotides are TGTGCCAGTAGGGGTCTAATGAACACTGAAGCTTTCTTT. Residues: CASRGLMNTEAFF.

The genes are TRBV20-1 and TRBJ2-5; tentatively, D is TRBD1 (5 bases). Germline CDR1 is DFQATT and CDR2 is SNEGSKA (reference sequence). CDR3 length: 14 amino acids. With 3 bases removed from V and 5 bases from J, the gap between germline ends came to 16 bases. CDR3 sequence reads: CSASSGKNMETQYF. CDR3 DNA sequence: TGCAGTGCTAGTTCAGGGAAAAATATGGAGACCCAGTACTTC.

The CDR3 loop is CASSPGTGRGNEQFF. CDR3 coding DNA: TGTGCCAGCAGCCCCGGGACAGGGAGAGGGAATGAGCAGTTCTTC. The chain is built from TRBV7-9 and TRBJ2-1, with 9 positions matching TRBD1. V lost 5 bases to trimming and J lost 7 bases; unmatched junction nucleotides: 9. The CDR3 sequence is 15 residues long. The V gene's germline CDR1 is SEHNR and CDR2 FQNEAQ (reference sequence). The full variable domain, with the rest looked up from reference TRBV7-9 and TRBJ2-1, is DTGVSQNPRHKITKRGQNVTFRCDPISEHNRLYWYRQTLGQGPEFLTYFQNEAQLEKSRLLSDRFSAERPKGSFSTLEIQRTEQGDSAMYLCASSPGTGRGNEQFFGPGTRLTVL.

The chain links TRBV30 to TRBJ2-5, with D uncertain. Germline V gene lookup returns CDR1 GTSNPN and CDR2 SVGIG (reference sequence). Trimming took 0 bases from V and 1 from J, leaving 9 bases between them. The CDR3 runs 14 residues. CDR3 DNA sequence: TGTGCCTGGAGTGTAGCACTACTCCAAGAGACCCAGTACTTC. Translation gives CAWSVALLQETQYF.

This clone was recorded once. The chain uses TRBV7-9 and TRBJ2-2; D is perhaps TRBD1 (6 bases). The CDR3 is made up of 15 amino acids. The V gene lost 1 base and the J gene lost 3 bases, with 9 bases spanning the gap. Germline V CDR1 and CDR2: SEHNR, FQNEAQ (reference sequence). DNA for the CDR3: TGTGCCAGCAGCTTAGGGGGGCCCGACACCGGGGAGCTGTTTTTT. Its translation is CASSLGGPDTGELFF.

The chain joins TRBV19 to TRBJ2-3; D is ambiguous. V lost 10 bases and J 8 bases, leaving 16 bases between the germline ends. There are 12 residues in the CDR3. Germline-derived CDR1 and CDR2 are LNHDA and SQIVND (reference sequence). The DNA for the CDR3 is TGTGCCACCCAGTACCCCGGAGCTACGCAGTATTTT. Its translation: CATQYPGATQYF.

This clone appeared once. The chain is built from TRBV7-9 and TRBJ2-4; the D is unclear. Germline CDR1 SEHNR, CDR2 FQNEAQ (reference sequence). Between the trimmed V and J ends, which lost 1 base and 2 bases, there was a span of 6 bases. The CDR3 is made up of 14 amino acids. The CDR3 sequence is CASSLVGTKNIQYF. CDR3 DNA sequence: TGTGCCAGCAGCTTAGTAGGGACCAAAAACATTCAGTACTTC.

CDR3 coding DNA: TGTGCCAGCACCCGAGGGGTAGGGACAGATACGCAGTATTTT. Protein: CASTRGVGTDTQYF. The chain couples TRBV9 to TRBJ2-3, with D perhaps being TRBD1 or TRBD2 (5 bases each). Trimming removed 6 bases from V and 3 bases from J, with 14 bases in between. CDR1 is SGDLS and CDR2 is YYNGEE in the germline V gene. The CDR3 is 14 residues long.

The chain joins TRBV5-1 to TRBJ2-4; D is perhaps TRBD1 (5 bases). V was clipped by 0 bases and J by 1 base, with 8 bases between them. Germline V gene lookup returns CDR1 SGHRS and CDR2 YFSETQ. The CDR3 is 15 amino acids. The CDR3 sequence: CASSLVAGAKNIQYF. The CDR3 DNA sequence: TGCGCCAGCAGCTTGGTTGCAGGGGCCAAAAACATTCAGTACTTC.

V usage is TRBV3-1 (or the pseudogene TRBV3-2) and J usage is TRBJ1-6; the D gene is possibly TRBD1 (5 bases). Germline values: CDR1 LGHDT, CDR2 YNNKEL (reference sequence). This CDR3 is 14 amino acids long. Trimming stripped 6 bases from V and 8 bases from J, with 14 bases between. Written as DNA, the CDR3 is TGTGCCAGCAGTCCCTCGGGGGGGGATTCACCCCTCCACTTT. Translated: CASSPSGGDSPLHF.

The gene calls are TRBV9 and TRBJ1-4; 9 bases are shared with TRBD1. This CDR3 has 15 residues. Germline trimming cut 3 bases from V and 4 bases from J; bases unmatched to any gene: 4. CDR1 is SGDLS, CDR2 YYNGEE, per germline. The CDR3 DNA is TGTGCCAGCAGCGGAATGACAGGGGGTAATGAAAAACTGTTTTTT. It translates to CASSGMTGGNEKLFF.

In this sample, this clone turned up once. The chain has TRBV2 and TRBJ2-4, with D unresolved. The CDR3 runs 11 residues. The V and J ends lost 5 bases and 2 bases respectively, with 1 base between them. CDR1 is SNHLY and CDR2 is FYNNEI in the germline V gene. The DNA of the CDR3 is TGTGCCAGCAGTTCCAAAAACATTCAGTACTTC. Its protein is CASSSKNIQYF.

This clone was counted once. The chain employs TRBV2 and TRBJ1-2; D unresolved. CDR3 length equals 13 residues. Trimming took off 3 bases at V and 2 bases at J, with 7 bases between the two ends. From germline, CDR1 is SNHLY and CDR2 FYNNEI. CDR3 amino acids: CASSDSANYGYTF. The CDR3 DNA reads TGTGCCAGCAGTGACAGCGCAAACTATGGCTACACCTTC.

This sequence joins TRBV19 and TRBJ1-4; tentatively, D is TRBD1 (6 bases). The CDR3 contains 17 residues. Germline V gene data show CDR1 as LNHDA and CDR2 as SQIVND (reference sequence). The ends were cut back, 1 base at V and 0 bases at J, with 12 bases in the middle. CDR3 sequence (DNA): TGTGCCAGTAGTATAGCCCACAGGGTAACAACTAATGAAAAACTGTTTTTT. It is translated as CASSIAHRVTTNEKLFF.

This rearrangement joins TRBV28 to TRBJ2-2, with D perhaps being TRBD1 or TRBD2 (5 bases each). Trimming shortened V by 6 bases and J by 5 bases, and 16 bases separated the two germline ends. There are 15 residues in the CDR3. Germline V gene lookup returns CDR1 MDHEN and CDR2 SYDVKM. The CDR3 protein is CASSSGTRTTGELFF. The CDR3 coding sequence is TGTGCCAGCAGCTCCGGGACCAGGACGACCGGGGAGCTGTTTTTT.